Listed below are T cell receptor beta chains from one sample, sequenced in a study of CD8+ T cells in alopecia areata. Data came from immunoSEQ multiplex PCR; TCRdb stores just in-frame clones and leaves some out. The sample shows some 120,000 clones, around 45% of them seen only once. Specimen: NKG2D-low CD8+ T cells sorted from blood. These receptors were collected from a human donor with alopecia areata. CDR3s include the opening cysteine and the closing phenylalanine or tryptophan. The D gene is left open where the match is weak. Clone size appears in some rows only: once, few, many, or a class for an expanded clone.

D	J	size	V	DNA	CDR3
NA	TRBJ1-1	NA	TRBV30	TGTGCCTGGAGTTTCGGTTTTGAAGCTTTCTTT	CAWSFGFEAFF
NA	TRBJ2-4	NA	TRBV11-2	TGTGCCAGCAGCTCGTCCGTTATACTAGCCAAAAACATTCAGTACTTC	CASSSSVILAKNIQYF
NA	TRBJ2-7	NA	TRBV27	TGTGCCAGCAGTTTATCCACTAGTGGCTACGAGCAGTACTTC	CASSLSTSGYEQYF
TRBD2	TRBJ2-1	NA	TRBV4-3	TGCGCCAGCAGCCCATCGGGACTAGCGGGAGGACAGTTCTTC	CASSPSGLAGGQFF
NA	TRBJ2-7	NA	TRBV30	TGTGCCTGGAGGGGGCCCCCGTACTACGAGCAGTACTTC	CAWRGPPYYEQYF
NA	TRBJ2-3	NA	TRBV29-1	TGCAGCGACGATACGCAGTATTTT	CSDDTQYF
NA	TRBJ2-2	NA	TRBV2	TGTGCCACCGTGACAGAGAACACCGGGGAGCTGTTTTTT	CATVTENTGELFF
TRBD2	TRBJ2-7	NA	TRBV30	TGTGCCTGGAGACCGGGACTAGCGGCTCAAAACGAGCAGTACTTC	CAWRPGLAAQNEQYF
NA	TRBJ1-1	few	TRBV28	TGTGCCAGCCACCGGGAGTCAACTGAAGCTTTCTTT	CASHRESTEAFF
TRBD1	TRBJ1-6	NA	TRBV28	TGTGCCAGCAGTACCGGGACAGTCAATTCACCCCTCCACTTT	CASSTGTVNSPLHF
TRBD1	TRBJ2-2	NA	TRBV29-1	TGCAGCACTAGCACCACAGGGGGCACCGGGGAGCTGTTTTTT	CSTSTTGGTGELFF
TRBD2	TRBJ2-5	NA	TRBV5-4	TGTGCCAGCAGCCTACCGGGACTAGCGCAAGAGACCCAGTACTTC	CASSLPGLAQETQYF
NA	TRBJ2-2	few	TRBV4-1	TGCGCCAGCAGCCAAGAGGGCGGGACCGGGGAGCTGTTTTTT	CASSQEGGTGELFF
NA	TRBJ2-7	NA	TRBV5-1	TGCGCCAGCAGCTTGTCAGGGCCCAACTACGAGCAGTACTTC	CASSLSGPNYEQYF
NA	TRBJ2-7	NA	TRBV2	TGTGCCATTACAGGGAACTCCTACGAGCAGTACTTC	CAITGNSYEQYF
NA	TRBJ2-7	NA	TRBV5-1	TGCGCCAGCAGCCTAAACAGCGAGCAGTACTTC	CASSLNSEQYF